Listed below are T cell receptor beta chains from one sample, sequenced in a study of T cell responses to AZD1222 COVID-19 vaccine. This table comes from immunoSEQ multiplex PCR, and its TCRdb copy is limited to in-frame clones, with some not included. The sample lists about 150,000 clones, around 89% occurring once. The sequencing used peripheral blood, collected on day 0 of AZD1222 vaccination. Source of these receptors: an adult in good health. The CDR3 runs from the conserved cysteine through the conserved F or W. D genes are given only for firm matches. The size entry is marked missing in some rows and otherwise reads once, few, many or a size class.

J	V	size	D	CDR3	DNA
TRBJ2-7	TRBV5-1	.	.	CASSLDSATYEQYF	TGCGCCAGCAGCTTGGACAGCGCAACCTACGAGCAGTACTTC
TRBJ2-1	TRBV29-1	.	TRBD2	CSVVGLAHFF	TGCAGCGTTGTAGGACTAGCTCATTTCTTC
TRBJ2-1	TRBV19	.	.	CASSIGGTYNEQFF	TGTGCCAGTAGTATAGGGGGGACGTACAATGAGCAGTTCTTC
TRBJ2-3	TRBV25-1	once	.	CASSAQGGTDTQYF	TGTGCCAGCAGTGCGCAGGGTGGCACAGATACGCAGTATTTT
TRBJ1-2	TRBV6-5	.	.	CASSVGAGEGYGYTF	TGTGCCAGCAGCGTGGGGGCAGGGGAAGGATATGGCTACACCTTC
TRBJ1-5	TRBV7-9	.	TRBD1	CASSLNIRGTGVNQPQHF	TGTGCCAGCAGCTTAAATATACGTGGGACAGGGGTTAATCAGCCCCAGCATTTT
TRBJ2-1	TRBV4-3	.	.	CASSVGGLNEQFF	TGCGCCAGCAGCGTCGGAGGGCTCAATGAGCAGTTCTTC
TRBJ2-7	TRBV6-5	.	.	CASARLFSYEQYF	TGTGCCTCGGCCCGGCTGTTCTCCTACGAGCAGTACTTC
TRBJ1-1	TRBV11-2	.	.	CASSSGLQNTEAFF	TGTGCCAGCAGTTCGGGACTTCAGAACACTGAAGCTTTCTTT
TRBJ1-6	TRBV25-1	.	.	CASSEFNTGSYNSPLHF	TGTGCCAGCAGTGAATTTAATACGGGATCGTATAATTCACCCCTCCACTTT
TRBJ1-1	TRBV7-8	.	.	CASSETLNTEAFF	TGTGCCAGCAGCGAGACACTGAACACTGAAGCTTTCTTT
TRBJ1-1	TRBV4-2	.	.	CASSQVGSSTEAFF	TGTGCCAGCAGCCAAGTAGGGTCAAGCACTGAAGCTTTCTTT
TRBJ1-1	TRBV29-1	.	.	CSVEYLGLNTEAFF	TGCAGCGTTGAGTATTTAGGGCTGAACACTGAAGCTTTCTTT
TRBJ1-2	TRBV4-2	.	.	CASSQDRGDGYGYTF	TGTGCCAGCAGCCAAGATCGGGGGGATGGCTATGGCTACACCTTC
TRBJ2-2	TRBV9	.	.	CASSVQPQGRELFF	TGTGCCAGCAGCGTTCAGCCTCAGGGCCGGGAGCTGTTTTTT
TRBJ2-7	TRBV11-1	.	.	CASSLARRYEQYF	TGTGCCAGCAGCTTAGCTAGGAGGTACGAGCAGTACTTC
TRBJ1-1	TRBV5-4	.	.	CASSFGRGGMNTEAFF	TGTGCCAGCAGCTTTGGTAGGGGGGGGATGAACACTGAAGCTTTCTTT
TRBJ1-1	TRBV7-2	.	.	CASSLKSGTEAFF	TGTGCCAGCAGCTTAAAATCAGGGACTGAAGCTTTCTTT
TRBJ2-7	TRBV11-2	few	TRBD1	CASSQKTGTGYEQYF	TGTGCCAGCAGTCAAAAGACAGGGACAGGCTACGAGCAGTACTTC
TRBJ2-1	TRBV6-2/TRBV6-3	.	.	CASSTPQGRDYNEQFF	TGTGCCAGCAGTACGCCCCAAGGTCGCGACTACAATGAGCAGTTCTTC
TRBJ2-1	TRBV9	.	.	CASARDLQGEQFF	TGTGCCAGCGCCCGGGACCTGCAGGGTGAGCAGTTCTTC
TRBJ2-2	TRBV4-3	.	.	CASSQVVAAGELFF	TGCGCCAGCAGCCAAGTCGTAGCTGCCGGGGAGCTGTTTTTT
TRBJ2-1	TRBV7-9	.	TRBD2	CASSLAPLAGGPGNEQFF	TGTGCCAGCAGCTTAGCGCCACTAGCGGGAGGGCCGGGCAATGAGCAGTTCTTC
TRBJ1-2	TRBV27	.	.	CASSPAQGRWVYGYTF	TGTGCCAGCAGCCCTGCCCAGGGGCGTTGGGTCTATGGCTACACCTTC
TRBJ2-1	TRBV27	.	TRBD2	CASIEYGGSSYNEQFF	TGTGCCAGCATAGAGTACGGCGGGAGCTCCTACAATGAGCAGTTCTTC
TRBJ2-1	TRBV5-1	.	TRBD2	CASTTGGSYNEQFF	TGCGCCAGCACCACGGGGGGATCCTACAATGAGCAGTTCTTC
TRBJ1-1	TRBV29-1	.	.	CSATPDGMNTEAFF	TGCAGCGCCACTCCGGACGGCATGAACACTGAAGCTTTCTTT
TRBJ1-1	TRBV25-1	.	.	CASSELGGRTEAFF	TGTGCCAGCAGTGAATTGGGGGGGAGGACCGAAGCTTTCTTT
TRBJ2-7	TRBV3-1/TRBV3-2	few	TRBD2	CASSQAPSGGYEQYF	TGTGCCAGCAGCCAAGCTCCTAGCGGGGGCTACGAGCAGTACTTC
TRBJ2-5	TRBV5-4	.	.	CASSLLSQETQYF	TGTGCCAGCAGCCTACTTAGCCAAGAGACCCAGTACTTC
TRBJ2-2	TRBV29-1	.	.	CSVGSANTGELFF	TGCAGCGTTGGCAGCGCGAACACCGGGGAGCTGTTTTTT
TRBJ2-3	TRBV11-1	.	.	CASSTRGGTEDTQYF	TGTGCCAGCAGCACACGTGGCGGGACAGAAGATACGCAGTATTTT
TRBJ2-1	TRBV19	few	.	CASSAALEVSLVGQFF	TGTGCCAGTAGTGCCGCGCTAGAGGTCTCCTTGGTCGGGCAGTTCTTC
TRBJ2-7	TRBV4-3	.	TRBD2	CASSQDRLAGSEQYF	TGCGCCAGCAGCCAAGATCGACTAGCGGGAAGCGAGCAGTACTTC
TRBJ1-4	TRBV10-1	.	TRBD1	CASSDLTGAWSNEKLFF	TGCGCCAGCAGTGACTTGACAGGGGCATGGTCTAATGAAAAACTGTTTTTT
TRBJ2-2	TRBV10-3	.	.	CAISEPIGPSTGELFF	TGTGCCATCAGTGAGCCGATAGGGCCCTCCACCGGGGAGCTGTTTTTT
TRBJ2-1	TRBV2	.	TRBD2	CASKGLAGGSYNEQFF	TGTGCCAGCAAGGGACTAGCGGGGGGCTCCTACAATGAGCAGTTCTTC
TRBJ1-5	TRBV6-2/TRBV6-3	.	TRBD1	CASSKGTGSMVQPQHF	TGTGCCAGCAGCAAGGGGACAGGGAGTATGGTTCAGCCCCAGCATTTT
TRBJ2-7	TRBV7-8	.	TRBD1	CASSFDRGRREQYF	TGTGCCAGCAGCTTTGACAGGGGACGGCGCGAGCAGTACTTC